These 22 T cell receptor beta chains were sequenced from one sample in a study of blood T cell repertoires in COVID-19. Sequencing was performed with immunoSEQ multiplex PCR; in TCRdb, only in-frame clones are kept and a portion is missing. The profile covers 120,000 or so clones, with over 80% appearing a single time and just under 30% taken by the ten largest. Sequenced material: peripheral blood. The receptors were gathered from a woman between 65 and 79 years old with acute or convalescent COVID-19.

The chain carries TRBV19 and TRBJ2-2, with D perhaps TRBD2 (5 bases). The germline V gene has CDR1 LNHDA and CDR2 SQIVND (reference sequence). V lost 5 bases, J lost 5 bases, and 12 bases lay in between. This CDR3 has 14 amino acids. The CDR3 DNA follows: TGTGCCAGTAGTGTTGCACCGGGGACCGGGGAGCTGTTTTTT. It yields the protein CASSVAPGTGELFF.

This sequence joins TRBV18 and TRBJ2-1; 7 bases line up with TRBD1. The length of the CDR3 is 13 residues. Germline assignment: CDR1 KGHSH and CDR2 LQKENI. V shed 4 bases, J shed 14 bases, and the junction held 11 bases outside the gene matches. For the CDR3, the DNA is TGTGCCAGCTCACTGGGGACAGCGCAGCAGGAGTTCTTC. The encoded protein is CASSLGTAQQEFF.

The V and J genes are TRBV10-3 and TRBJ1-3, with 7 positions matching TRBD1. Germline CDR1 is ENHRY and CDR2 is SYGVKD. Trimming removed 3 bases from V and 0 bases from J; junction bases left unmatched: 8. The CDR3 loop spans 17 amino acids. The CDR3 sequence: CAISDQGGPGSGNTIYF. Written as DNA, the CDR3 is TGTGCCATCAGTGATCAAGGGGGCCCGGGCTCTGGAAACACCATATATTTT.

For the CDR3, the DNA is TGTGCCAGCATAGAGAGACTCTCTGGAAACACCATATATTTT. Translation: CASIERLSGNTIYF. The chain combines TRBV28 with TRBJ1-3, with unresolved D. Germline V gives CDR1 MDHEN, CDR2 SYDVKM. V was pared by 7 bases and J by 0 bases, with 10 bases between. This CDR3 comprises 14 residues.

The CDR3 bases are TGTGCCAGCAGCCAAGAAAAACAGGGCCCCTACGAGCAGTACTTC. Translating it yields CASSQEKQGPYEQYF. The chain joins TRBV4-2 to TRBJ2-7; weak D call: TRBD1 (6 bases). This CDR3 is 15 amino acids long. Per the germline V gene, CDR1 is LGHNA and CDR2 is YNFKEQ. Trimming pared 0 bases from V and 2 bases from J, leaving 11 bases between.

This clone was recorded only once. This chain joins TRBV3-1 (or the pseudogene TRBV3-2) and TRBJ1-2; 8 bases agree with TRBD1. The germline V gene encodes CDR1 LGHDT and CDR2 YNNKEL (reference sequence). The CDR3 is 16 residues long. The V segment lost 1 base and the J segment 2 bases; nucleotides outside the gene matches: 6. The CDR3 spells CASSQATGAYNYGYTF. CDR3 nucleotide sequence: TGTGCCAGCAGCCAAGCGACAGGGGCTTACAACTATGGCTACACCTTC.

The V and J genes are TRBV27 and TRBJ2-5; TRBD1 might be the D (6 bases). The germline V gene has CDR1 MNHEY and CDR2 SMNVEV (reference sequence). V shed 5 bases and J shed 1 base, with 11 bases lying between them. The CDR3 has 14 residues. The CDR3 reads CASSTRGSQETQYF. The CDR3 nucleotides are TGTGCCAGCAGTACCAGGGGTAGCCAAGAGACCCAGTACTTC.

The gene calls are TRBV25-1 and TRBJ2-1; TRBD1 might be the D (6 bases). Per germline, CDR1 MGHDK and CDR2 SYGVNS. This CDR3 has 14 residues. V lost 1 base, J lost 6 bases, and 10 bases lay in between. The CDR3 DNA is TGTGCCAGCAGTGAATCCGCGACAGGCAATGAGCAGTTCTTC. This gives the protein CASSESATGNEQFF.

As for this clone: One junction end disagrees with the germline gene, perhaps due to a read error. This CDR3 reads CASSAYQETQYF. CDR3 sequence (DNA): TGTGCTAGCAGCGCGTACCAAGAGACCCAGTACTTC. The rearrangement links TRBV7-7 to TRBJ2-5; D call uncertain. The CDR3 runs to 12 residues. Germline CDR1 reads SSHAT; CDR2 reads FNYEAQ (reference sequence).

V and J are TRBV6-5 and TRBJ2-1; 13 nucleotides align to TRBD2. The trim removed 6 bases at V and 6 bases at J, leaving 5 bases unmatched. Germline V gene data show CDR1 as MNHEY and CDR2 as SVGAGI. The CDR3 spans 15 residues. The CDR3 region is CASRMTSGGFNEQFF. In DNA, the CDR3 is TGTGCCAGCAGGATGACTAGCGGGGGGTTCAATGAGCAGTTCTTC.

The V gene is TRBV28, the J gene TRBJ2-7; TRBD2 might be the D (6 bases). The CDR3 has 16 residues. Deletions cut 5 bases from V and 4 bases from J, with 21 bases between. From germline, CDR1 is MDHEN and CDR2 SYDVKM. The CDR3 DNA is TGTGCCAGCAGTCCGGGGGTTACAACGGGCCGGTACGAGCAGTACTTC. As protein: CASSPGVTTGRYEQYF.

There are a few counts of this clone. V and J are TRBV18 and TRBJ1-1; D perhaps matches TRBD1 (5 bases). V lost 0 bases and J 4 bases, leaving 12 bases between the germline ends. This CDR3 region has 15 residues. Per germline, CDR1 KGHSH and CDR2 LQKENI. The CDR3 reads CASSPPSGFGTEAFF. The DNA of the CDR3 is TGTGCCAGCTCACCACCCTCAGGGTTCGGCACTGAAGCTTTCTTT.

The chain employs TRBV7-6 and TRBJ1-6; D unresolved. The CDR3 is made up of 16 amino acids. CDR1 SGHVS and CDR2 FNYEAQ come from the germline V gene. V dropped 1 base and J dropped 0 bases, with 7 bases sitting between them. The CDR3 coding sequence is TGTGCCAGCAGCTTAGTAGAGAGCTCCTATAATTCACCCCTCCACTTT. Its translation is CASSLVESSYNSPLHF.

The chain has TRBV5-1 and TRBJ1-5; TRBD1 is a possible D gene (5 bases). V gave up 8 bases and J gave up 1 base, with 16 bases separating them. CDR3 length: 15 residues. The germline gives CDR1 SGHRS, CDR2 YFSETQ. CDR3 protein: CASKLGGGSNQPQHF. The CDR3 nucleotides read TGCGCCAGTAAGTTGGGGGGAGGCAGCAATCAGCCCCAGCATTTT.

The gene calls are TRBV28 and TRBJ1-1; D is unresolved. Per germline, CDR1 MDHEN and CDR2 SYDVKM. Trimming removed 3 bases from V and 0 bases from J, with 8 bases in between. The CDR3 length is 14 residues. CDR3 amino acids: CASSFPLVNTEAFF. CDR3 nucleotide sequence: TGTGCCAGCAGTTTTCCGCTAGTGAACACTGAAGCTTTCTTT.

This clone occurred once. This chain links TRBV7-9 with TRBJ2-7, with D possibly matching TRBD1 (6 bases). Trimming removed 5 bases from V and 7 bases from J, with 15 bases in between. The CDR3 consists of 13 residues. Germline V gene lookup returns CDR1 SEHNR and CDR2 FQNEAQ (reference sequence). The CDR3 here is CASSLGGVWEQYF. Here the CDR3 DNA reads TGTGCCAGCAGCCTAGGGGGAGTTTGGGAGCAGTACTTC.

The chain employs TRBV5-1 and TRBJ1-2; 10 nucleotides align to TRBD1. The V and J ends lost 4 bases and 3 bases, in that order; junction bases with no gene match: 6. Germline assignment: CDR1 SGHRS and CDR2 YFSETQ. This CDR3 has 15 amino acids. CDR3 in amino acids: CASSRGTGDDYGYTF. Here the CDR3 DNA reads TGCGCCAGCAGCAGGGGGACAGGGGACGACTATGGCTACACCTTC.

This clone showed up just once. This chain connects TRBV11-2 to TRBJ2-5, with D possibly being TRBD2 (6 bases). Trimming cost V 5 bases and J 5 bases, with 18 bases left between them. The CDR3 covers 15 residues. Looked up from germline, CDR1 is SGHAT and CDR2 is FQNNGV. The DNA of the CDR3 is TGTGCCAGCAGCCCGGACCATGGGACTGTGGAGACCCAGTACTTC. As protein: CASSPDHGTVETQYF.

This chain uses TRBV30 with TRBJ2-5; weak D call: TRBD2 (6 bases). The V and J ends lost 0 bases and 2 bases respectively, with 10 bases between them. Germline CDR1 GTSNPN, CDR2 SVGIG (reference sequence). CDR3 length equals 14 residues. The CDR3 sequence is CAWSVKLAQETQYF. DNA of the CDR3: TGTGCCTGGAGTGTAAAACTAGCTCAAGAGACCCAGTACTTC.

This sequence joins TRBV30 and TRBJ1-4, with 9 bases lining up with TRBD1. The CDR3 spans 15 residues. Germline CDR1 reads GTSNPN; CDR2 reads SVGIG (reference sequence). With 0 bases clipped from V and 10 bases from J, the junction kept 9 bases outside the gene matches. The CDR3 reads CAWSVPADRGRKLFF. CDR3 sequence (DNA): TGTGCCTGGAGTGTACCCGCCGACAGGGGGAGAAAACTGTTTTTT.

The V and J genes are TRBV6-1 and TRBJ1-3, with TRBD1 as a possible D gene (6 bases). Looked up from germline, CDR1 is MNHNS and CDR2 is SASEGT. V lost 2 bases, J lost 2 bases, and 19 bases lay in between. The CDR3 has 18 amino acids. In DNA form, the CDR3 reads TGTGCCAGCAGTGAAACTCAGCGGGGGCAGGGTGCTGGAAACACCATATATTTT. Its translation: CASSETQRGQGAGNTIYF.

The rearrangement uses TRBV5-4 and TRBJ2-5; 7 nucleotides line up with TRBD1. The CDR3 consists of 13 residues. Losses at the gene ends were 4 bases for V and 2 bases for J; bases not matched to a gene: 2. Germline V gives CDR1 SGHNT, CDR2 YYREEE (reference sequence). This CDR3 is CASSGGQQETQYF. The CDR3 DNA is TGTGCCAGCAGCGGGGGACAGCAAGAGACCCAGTACTTC.